This T cell receptor (beta chain) appears in the sequencing data of a study of blood T cell repertoires in COVID-19. Study context: Italy, Spain and the United States were the sources of the convalescent and acute COVID-19 samples. T cells, B-cell-depleted T cells, or PBMCs supplied cDNA or gDNA.

V lost 4 bases to trimming and J lost 10 bases, with 10 bases between them. Germline V gene data show CDR1 as MGHDK and CDR2 as SYGVNS. The CDR3 spans 12 residues. As processed by the authors: Reference gene primer amplification gave nucleated cell count estimates. TCRdb keeps only in-frame clones here, not all; method: immunoSEQ multiplex PCR. Clone size and V and J calls were adopted from that table, with D and trimming inferred from the DNA. This sample has fewer than 250,000 clones, with around nine tenths found just once. The sequence was collected from an older woman who had recovered from COVID-19. The rearrangement joins TRBV25-1 to TRBJ1-4; unclear D gene. The specimen sequenced was peripheral blood. The CDR3, as DNA: TGTGCCAGCAGTGGGGAGGCTGGAAAACTGTTTTTT. This codes for CASSGEAGKLFF.